Shown below are 31 T cell receptor beta chains from a single sample sequenced in a study of T cells in localized non-small cell lung cancer. Here immunoSEQ multiplex PCR was the method, and the copy in TCRdb shows in-frame clones only, minus some. The data contain around 140,000 clones, more than 70% of them singletons. The sequencing used peripheral blood, collected before any cancer treatment. The source of these receptors is a female donor aged 60 or older with stage I lung adenocarcinoma.

The chain is built from TRBV4-2 and TRBJ1-2; 8 bases line up with TRBD1. The germline CDR1 and CDR2 sequences are LGHNA and YNFKEQ. The CDR3 totals 15 residues. V shed 3 bases and J 4 bases; nucleotides not matched to a gene: 7. The CDR3: CASSQAGGVGYGYTF. The DNA for the CDR3 is TGTGCCAGCAGCCAGGCAGGGGGCGTAGGCTATGGCTACACCTTC.

In this sample, this clone turned up once. This rearrangement joins TRBV10-3 to TRBJ2-4, with 14 bases aligning to TRBD2. After removal of 9 bases from V and 3 bases from J, the junction contained 22 bases not matched to a gene. Germline CDR1 and CDR2: ENHRY and SYGVKD. The CDR3 length is 21 residues. Here the CDR3 reads CAILAATGTSGSRLGKNIQYF. Written as DNA, the CDR3 is TGTGCCATTCTAGCGGCTACCGGGACTAGCGGGAGTAGGCTTGGCAAAAACATTCAGTACTTC.

The rearrangement links TRBV5-1 to TRBJ2-5; no reliable D call. Trimming removed 4 bases from V and 3 bases from J, with 13 bases in between. Germline CDR1 SGHRS, CDR2 YFSETQ. The CDR3 is 14 amino acids. CDR3 nucleotides: TGCGCCAGCAGCCCGGGTGGGATTGAAGAGACCCAGTACTTC. Protein product: CASSPGGIEETQYF.

V gene TRBV5-1 combines with J gene TRBJ2-2, with D hard to call. This CDR3 comprises 14 residues. The germline V gene has CDR1 SGHRS and CDR2 YFSETQ. The V end was cut by 2 bases, the J end by 1 base, with 6 bases between. CDR3 nucleotide sequence: TGCGCCAGCAGCTTTCCTAAGAACACCGGGGAGCTGTTTTTT. Amino acids: CASSFPKNTGELFF.

The rearrangement joins TRBV27 to TRBJ1-1; D is unresolved. Between the trimmed V and J ends, which lost 6 bases and 5 bases, there was a span of 13 bases. The CDR3 has 13 amino acids. In germline, CDR1 is MNHEY, CDR2 SMNVEV (reference sequence). The chain's CDR3 is CASRLQRVTEAFF. In DNA, the CDR3 is TGTGCCAGCAGACTGCAGAGGGTAACTGAAGCTTTCTTT.

The chain carries TRBV14 and TRBJ2-5; tentative D call: TRBD2 (6 bases). The CDR3 length is 17 residues. Per germline, CDR1 SGHDN and CDR2 FVKESK. V lost 6 bases to trimming and J lost 0 bases, with 20 bases between them. In DNA form, the CDR3 reads TGTGCCAGCAGTCAAAATGCCCAGCGGGCCTACCAAGAGACCCAGTACTTC. Encoded protein: CASSQNAQRAYQETQYF.

This chain links TRBV9 with TRBJ2-1; no clear D gene. Trimming removed 0 bases from V and 10 bases from J, with 14 bases in between. CDR1 is SGDLS and CDR2 is YYNGEE in the germline V gene. This CDR3 comprises 14 residues. The CDR3 DNA reads TGTGCCAGCAGCGTAGGGCTGTCAGCAGTAGAGCAGTTCTTC. The encoded protein is CASSVGLSAVEQFF.

CDR3 residues: CASSQAGTGVGSGANVLTF. In DNA, the CDR3 is TGCGCCAGCAGCCAAGCGGGGACAGGGGTCGGCTCTGGGGCCAACGTCCTGACTTTC. The genes are TRBV4-1 and TRBJ2-6; 10 nucleotides align to TRBD1. J gave up 0 bases and V 1 base, and 6 bases lay outside the gene matches. Germline V gives CDR1 MGHRA, CDR2 YSYEKL. This CDR3 is built from 19 residues.

This chain links TRBV19 with TRBJ2-6, with D tentatively TRBD1 or TRBD2 (5 bases each). The germline CDR1 and CDR2 sequences are LNHDA and SQIVND (reference sequence). Trimming stripped 6 bases from V and 0 bases from J, with 15 bases between. The CDR3 loop spans 17 amino acids. The chain's CDR3 is CASSTGRWSSGANVLTF. For the CDR3, the DNA is TGTGCCAGTAGCACGGGGCGTTGGAGCTCTGGGGCCAACGTCCTGACTTTC.

This clone was recorded once. The chain combines TRBV29-1 with TRBJ2-7, with 9 bases fitting TRBD2. Germline V gene sequence: CDR1 SQVTM, CDR2 ANQGSEA. CDR3 length: 15 amino acids. Germline trimming cut 2 bases from V and 2 bases from J; bases unmatched to any gene: 7. For the CDR3, the DNA is TGCAGCGTTGAATTGTCTAGCGGGACCCCCTACGAGCAGTACTTC. Translated, it gives CSVELSSGTPYEQYF.

The chain is built from TRBV5-8 and TRBJ2-2, with D maybe TRBD2 (6 bases). CDR1 is SGHTS and CDR2 is YDEGEE in the germline V gene. CDR3 length equals 16 residues. V was shortened by 0 bases and J by 4 bases, with 13 bases between the two germline ends. The CDR3 coding sequence is TGTGCCAGCAGCTTGGCCGTGGGAGGCCCCACCGGGGAGCTGTTTTTT. This encodes CASSLAVGGPTGELFF. The whole variable domain, remainder taken from reference TRBV5-8 and TRBJ2-2, is EAGVTQSPTHLIKTRGQQATLRCSPISGHTSVYWYQQALGLGLQFLLWYDEGEERNRGNFPPRFSGRQFPNYSSELNVNALELEDSALYLCASSLAVGGPTGELFFGEGSRLTVL.

The chain carries TRBV7-8 and TRBJ1-1; D not resolved. With 7 bases removed from V and 4 bases from J, the gap between germline ends came to 13 bases. The CDR3 runs to 13 residues. Germline CDR1 SGHVS, CDR2 FQNEAQ. CDR3: CASTPTGATEAFF. In DNA, the CDR3 is TGTGCCAGCACCCCAACGGGTGCCACTGAAGCTTTCTTT.

This chain links TRBV7-2 with TRBJ1-5, with D perhaps matching TRBD1 (6 bases). The CDR3 is made up of 16 amino acids. V gave up 5 bases and J gave up 1 base, with 15 bases separating them. CDR1 and CDR2 (germline): SGHTA, FQGNSA. CDR3 sequence (DNA): TGTGCCAGCAGCGTTGGGACAAGGGGGAGCAATCAGCCCCAGCATTTT. Translated: CASSVGTRGSNQPQHF.

The gene calls are TRBV2 and TRBJ1-3; D is unresolved. Between the trimmed V and J ends, which lost 7 bases and 0 bases, there was a span of 13 bases. CDR3 length: 15 residues. Per germline, CDR1 SNHLY and CDR2 FYNNEI. In nucleotides, the CDR3 is TGTGCCAGCACCCCCCTTCTGCGCTCTGGAAACACCATATATTTT. This gives the protein CASTPLLRSGNTIYF.

The rearrangement joins TRBV5-4 to TRBJ2-2; the match to TRBD2 covers 12 bases. Germline CDR1 SGHNT, CDR2 YYREEE (reference sequence). V was pared by 2 bases and J by 3 bases, with 8 bases of the junction left unmatched. This CDR3 has 18 residues. The CDR3 sequence is CASSLKTSGSRDTGELFF. CDR3 nucleotide sequence: TGTGCCAGCAGCTTAAAGACTAGCGGGAGTCGGGACACCGGGGAGCTGTTTTTT.

This clone was seen more than once but under ten times. V usage is TRBV7-6 and J usage is TRBJ2-2; 8 bases line up with TRBD1. This CDR3 spans 15 amino acids. Per the germline V gene, CDR1 is SGHVS and CDR2 is FNYEAQ. Trimming removed 1 base from V and 6 bases from J; junction bases left unmatched: 4. CDR3 bases: TGTGCCAGCAGCTTAGTGACAGGGGTAGCCGGGGAGCTGTTTTTT. Translation gives CASSLVTGVAGELFF.

The J gene is TRBJ2-4, the V gene TRBV7-2; D is possibly TRBD2 (6 bases). The CDR3 is made up of 16 amino acids. Trimming took 5 bases from V and 5 from J, leaving 19 bases between them. The V gene's germline CDR1 is SGHTA and CDR2 FQGNSA. This CDR3 is CASSPRTAGPENIQYF. The CDR3, as DNA: TGTGCCAGCAGCCCCCGGACGGCGGGGCCGGAAAACATTCAGTACTTC. Full variable domain (missing parts from reference TRBV7-2 and TRBJ2-4): GAGVSQSPSNKVTEKGKDVELRCDPISGHTALYWYRQSLGQGLEFLIYFQGNSAPDKSGLPSDRFSAERTGGSVSTLTIQRTQQEDSAVYLCASSPRTAGPENIQYFGAGTRLSVL.

The chain employs TRBV28 and TRBJ1-2; 9 bases are a match to TRBD1. Germline-derived CDR1 and CDR2 are MDHEN and SYDVKM. Unmatched junction bases numbered 12, after V lost 6 bases and J lost 7 bases. This CDR3 has 15 amino acids. The DNA for the CDR3 is TGTGCCAGCAGGCCTCCGGGACAGGGAATTCGTGGCTACACCTTC. Protein: CASRPPGQGIRGYTF.

There are a few counts of this clone. The rearrangement links TRBV28 to TRBJ1-1; D remains ambiguous. This CDR3 region has 14 residues. Trimming cost V 1 base and J 2 bases, with 8 bases left between them. CDR1 is MDHEN, CDR2 SYDVKM, per germline. CDR3 nucleotide sequence: TGTGCCAGCAGTTTATCCTCTCTTAACACTGAAGCTTTCTTT. Translating it yields CASSLSSLNTEAFF. The full variable domain, its missing parts supplied by reference TRBV28 and TRBJ1-1, is DVKVTQSSRYLVKRTGEKVFLECVQDMDHENMFWYRQDPGLGLRLIYFSYDVKMKEKGDIPEGYSVSREKKERFSLILESASTNQTSMYLCASSLSSLNTEAFFGQGTRLTVV.

The chain combines TRBV11-2 with TRBJ2-7; D gene uncertain. CDR1 is SGHAT and CDR2 is FQNNGV in the germline V gene. Trimming took off 2 bases at V and 10 bases at J, with 12 bases between the two ends. The CDR3 is 12 amino acids. The CDR3 here is CASSLRSGSQYF. DNA of the CDR3: TGTGCCAGCAGCTTACGCTCGGGCTCCCAGTACTTC.

J is TRBJ2-1 and V is TRBV5-1, with 7 bases fitting TRBD1. The germline CDR1 and CDR2 sequences are SGHRS and YFSETQ. CDR3 size: 14 residues. The ends lost 3 bases at V and 3 bases at J; junction bases unmatched: 3. For the CDR3, the DNA is TGCGCCAGCAGCTCCGGACAGGTCTACAATGAGCAGTTCTTC. Translation: CASSSGQVYNEQFF.

The V call is TRBV5-1, the J call TRBJ2-2; D remains unclear. In germline, CDR1 is SGHRS, CDR2 YFSETQ. CDR3 size: 16 residues. The germline V and J ends were trimmed by 4 bases and 6 bases, with 19 bases remaining between them. CDR3 sequence reads: CASSVGPTRPPGELFF. In nucleotides, the CDR3 is TGCGCCAGCAGCGTCGGACCCACACGTCCCCCCGGGGAGCTGTTTTTT.

This chain uses TRBV11-3 with TRBJ2-3, with TRBD2 matching 7 bases. V lost 5 bases and J lost 1; bases outside the gene matches: 3. CDR1 is SGHNT and CDR2 is YENEEA in the germline V gene. The length of the CDR3 is 14 residues. The CDR3 sequence: CASSRGRGTDTQYF. For the CDR3, the DNA is TGTGCCAGCAGCCGGGGGAGGGGCACAGATACGCAGTATTTT.

J is TRBJ2-2 and V is TRBV27; 7 bases agree with TRBD2. The V segment lost 1 base and the J segment 4 bases; nucleotides outside the gene matches: 3. This CDR3 has 15 residues. Germline CDR1 reads MNHEY; CDR2 reads SMNVEV (reference sequence). The CDR3 loop reads CASSLFAGATGELFF. The DNA for the CDR3 is TGTGCCAGCAGTTTATTTGCGGGAGCCACCGGGGAGCTGTTTTTT.

The chain joins TRBV10-3 to TRBJ2-5, with TRBD2 as a possible D gene (6 bases). V was clipped by 2 bases and J by 1 base, with 11 bases between them. The CDR3 loop spans 15 amino acids. Germline V lookup: CDR1 ENHRY, CDR2 SYGVKD. CDR3 region: CAISEPAGPQETQYF. CDR3 nucleotide sequence: TGTGCCATCAGTGAGCCCGCGGGACCCCAAGAGACCCAGTACTTC.

The rearrangement uses TRBV7-3 and TRBJ2-1; D perhaps matches TRBD2 (5 bases). The CDR3 extends over 14 amino acids. CDR1 SGHTA and CDR2 FQGTGA come from the germline V gene. Trimming stripped 4 bases from V and 2 bases from J, with 9 bases between. CDR3 sequence reads: CASSSALAYNEQFF. DNA for the CDR3: TGTGCCAGCAGCTCCGCACTAGCCTACAATGAGCAGTTCTTC.

The chain joins TRBV18 to TRBJ2-3; D ambiguous. The CDR3 is 16 residues long. CDR1 is KGHSH and CDR2 is LQKENI in the germline V gene. The V end was cut by 1 base, the J end by 2 bases, with 13 bases between. For the CDR3, the DNA is TGTGCCAGCTCACCACTGACGACGGACCACACAGATACGCAGTATTTT. Translation gives CASSPLTTDHTDTQYF.

The chain employs TRBV5-1 and TRBJ1-4; TRBD1 might be the D (5 bases). Germline lookup yields CDR1 SGHRS and CDR2 YFSETQ. V was clipped by 0 bases and J by 0 bases, with 15 bases between them. There are 18 residues in the CDR3. CDR3 region: CASSLARVPGATNEKLFF. CDR3 nucleotides: TGCGCCAGCAGCTTGGCCAGGGTCCCGGGGGCAACTAATGAAAAACTGTTTTTT. The variable domain in full, with the rest retrieved from reference TRBV5-1 and TRBJ1-4, is KAGVTQTPRYLIKTRGQQVTLSCSPISGHRSVSWYQQTPGQGLQFLFEYFSETQRNKGNFPGRFSGRQFSNSRSEMNVSTLELGDSALYLCASSLARVPGATNEKLFFGSGTQLSVL.

The chain joins TRBV27 to TRBJ1-4; no clear D gene. The CDR3 runs 14 residues. V lost 1 base and J 4 bases, leaving 7 bases between the germline ends. Germline V gene sequence: CDR1 MNHEY, CDR2 SMNVEV (reference sequence). The CDR3 here is CASSLLGSNEKLFF. As DNA, the CDR3 is TGTGCCAGCAGTTTATTAGGCAGTAATGAAAAACTGTTTTTT.

This clone showed up just a few times. This sequence joins TRBV11-2 and TRBJ1-2; possibly TRBD1 for D (5 bases). The V end lost 3 bases, the J end lost 8 bases, and 25 bases lay between the germline ends. The length of the CDR3 is 17 residues. CDR1 SGHAT and CDR2 FQNNGV come from the germline V gene. The CDR3 nucleotides read TGTGCCAGCAGCTTGAGTTTAAGTGGGGCCAGGGTCTTGGGCTACACCTTC. As protein: CASSLSLSGARVLGYTF.

This chain connects TRBV28 to TRBJ2-1; D ambiguous. The V end was cut by 1 base, the J end by 10 bases, with 8 bases between. This CDR3 is 12 amino acids long. CDR1 is MDHEN, CDR2 SYDVKM, per germline. The CDR3 nucleotides read TGTGCCAGCAGTTTATATGCGGAAGAGCAGTTCTTC. Its translation: CASSLYAEEQFF.